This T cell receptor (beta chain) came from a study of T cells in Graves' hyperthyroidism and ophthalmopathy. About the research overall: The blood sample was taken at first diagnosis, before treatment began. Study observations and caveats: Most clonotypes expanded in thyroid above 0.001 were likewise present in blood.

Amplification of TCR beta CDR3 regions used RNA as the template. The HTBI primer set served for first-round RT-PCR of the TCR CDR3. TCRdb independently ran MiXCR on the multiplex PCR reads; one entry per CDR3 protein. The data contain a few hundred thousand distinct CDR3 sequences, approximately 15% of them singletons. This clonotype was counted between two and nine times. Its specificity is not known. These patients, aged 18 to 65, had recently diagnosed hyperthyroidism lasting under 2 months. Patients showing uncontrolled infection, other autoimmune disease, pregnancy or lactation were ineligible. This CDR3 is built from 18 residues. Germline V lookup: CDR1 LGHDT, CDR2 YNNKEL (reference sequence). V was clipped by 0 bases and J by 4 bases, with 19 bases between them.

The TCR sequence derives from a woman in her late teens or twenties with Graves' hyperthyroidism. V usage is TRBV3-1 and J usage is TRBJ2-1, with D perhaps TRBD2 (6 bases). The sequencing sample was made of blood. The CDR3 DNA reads TGTGCCAGCAGCCAAGAGTACCCCGGGGCGGGGCGATACAATGAGCAGTTCTTC. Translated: CASSQEYPGAGRYNEQFF.